The clone carrying this T cell receptor beta chain appeared once. The antigen remains undetermined. Isolated RNA was reverse transcribed into cDNA used as the sequencing template. Only in-frame clones appear in the TCRdb table, and some are missing; sequencing was by immunoSEQ multiplex PCR. The sample includes over 100,000 clones, more than 45% of them seen just once. The sample is drawn from a study of CD8+ T cells in alopecia areata. Overall study findings and caveats: Tofacitinib significantly reduced both scalp clonality and expanded CD8+ clones among the top 100. Throughout tofacitinib, many expanded lesional clones continued to persist in scalp and blood.

The treatment here: oral pan-JAK inhibitor, 5-10 mg twice daily. The researchers isolated CD4+ and CD8+ T cells from PBMCs by sorting. Losses at the gene ends were 3 bases for V and 1 base for J; bases not matched to a gene: 4. Germline loops: CDR1 LGHNA, CDR2 YNFKEQ. This CDR3 contains 16 residues. The chain has TRBV4-2 and TRBJ2-3; TRBD2 matches 10 bases. This clonotype was sampled from a human donor with alopecia areata. The source material was CD4+ T cells sorted from blood, sampled at week 4, from a patient treated with tofacitinib. The CDR3 sequence: CASSQASGGRTDTQYF. The CDR3 DNA is TGTGCCAGCAGCCAGGCTAGCGGGGGCCGCACAGATACGCAGTATTTT.